These 12 T cell receptor beta chains were sequenced from one sample in a study of shared clonotypes between healthy human individuals. The repertoire was sequenced with immunoSEQ multiplex PCR; TCRdb's copy has only in-frame clones and lacks some. Here the sample spans about 980,000 clones, roughly 72% being singletons. Material: memory CD4+ T cells sorted from blood. Subset indicated: CD45RA-negative fraction. All receptors derive from a young man in good health.

The chain couples TRBV5-4 to TRBJ2-7, with TRBD1 as a possible D gene (5 bases). The CDR3 consists of 13 residues. Germline V gene data show CDR1 as SGHNT and CDR2 as YYREEE (reference sequence). Trimming pared 0 bases from V and 6 bases from J, leaving 10 bases between. The CDR3 spells CASSLAGGAEQYF. Here the CDR3 DNA reads TGTGCCAGCAGCTTGGCGGGTGGGGCCGAGCAGTACTTC.

The table lists this clone with a few counts. The chain has TRBV18 and TRBJ1-4; D unclear. CDR3 size: 14 residues. In germline, CDR1 is KGHSH, CDR2 LQKENI. Trimming pared 4 bases from V and 7 bases from J, leaving 13 bases between. The CDR3 is CASSRSGKREKLFF. In DNA form, the CDR3 reads TGTGCCAGCTCACGATCAGGCAAGCGTGAAAAACTGTTTTTT.

This chain links TRBV5-3 with TRBJ1-4; 7 bases line up with TRBD1. TRBV5-3 is known as an ORF, though its function is uncertain. V shed 9 bases, J shed 3 bases, and the junction held 11 bases outside the gene matches. This CDR3 is 15 amino acids long. The CDR3 region has the DNA TGTGCCACATACCCAGGGGGGTTCTCTAATGAAAAACTGTTTTTT. Translated: CATYPGGFSNEKLFF.

The rearrangement links TRBV5-5 to TRBJ1-1; D remains ambiguous. V was shortened by 4 bases and J by 3 bases, with 13 bases between the two germline ends. This CDR3 region has 14 residues. Germline CDR1 and CDR2: SGHKS and YYEKEE (reference sequence). The CDR3 region has the DNA TGTGCCAGCAGCCCCCGGCTTTGGGACACTGAAGCTTTCTTT. Encoded protein: CASSPRLWDTEAFF. The variable domain in full, completed from reference TRBV5-5 and TRBJ1-1, reads DAGVTQSPTHLIKTRGQQVTLRCSPISGHKSVSWYQQVLGQGPQFIFQYYEKEERGRGNFPDRFSARQFPNYSSELNVNALLLGDSALYLCASSPRLWDTEAFFGQGTRLTVV.

This clone showed up just a few times. This chain links TRBV6-5 with TRBJ1-6; a weak D match, TRBD1 (6 bases). From germline, CDR1 is MNHEY and CDR2 SVGAGI. The ends were cut back, 4 bases at V and 13 bases at J, with 14 bases in the middle. This CDR3 region has 13 residues. The CDR3 spells CASSWATGRPLHF. In nucleotides, the CDR3 is TGTGCCAGCAGTTGGGCGACAGGCCGCCCCCTCCACTTT.

V gene TRBV30 combines with J gene TRBJ2-3; TRBD2 aligns across 10 bases. The CDR3 spans 14 residues. V shed 4 bases, J shed 6 bases, and the junction held 7 bases outside the gene matches. Germline V CDR1 and CDR2: GTSNPN, SVGIG (reference sequence). The CDR3 reads CAWNLAGAGDTQYF. In DNA form, the CDR3 reads TGTGCCTGGAACCTAGCGGGGGCAGGGGATACGCAGTATTTT.

The CDR3 loop is CAWNRGRWNTEAFF. The CDR3 DNA reads as TGTGCCTGGAACAGGGGGCGCTGGAACACTGAAGCTTTCTTT. The J gene is TRBJ1-1, the V gene TRBV30; 9 bases line up with TRBD1. Germline CDR1 GTSNPN, CDR2 SVGIG (reference sequence). This CDR3 contains 14 residues. The trim removed 4 bases at V and 1 base at J, leaving 4 bases unmatched.

V usage is TRBV10-3 and J usage is TRBJ2-5; the D is unclear. This CDR3 is 11 amino acids long. V dropped 3 bases and J dropped 4 bases, with 3 bases sitting between them. CDR1 and CDR2 (germline): ENHRY, SYGVKD. In DNA, the CDR3 is TGTGCCATCAGTGATCGAGAGACCCAGTACTTC. Translation: CAISDRETQYF.

The V call is TRBV4-1, the J call TRBJ2-2, with TRBD2 matching over 8 bases. The length of the CDR3 is 14 residues. V shed 6 bases and J 1 base; nucleotides not matched to a gene: 1. The germline gives CDR1 MGHRA, CDR2 YSYEKL. This CDR3 is CASRLAENTGELFF. Written as DNA, the CDR3 is TGCGCCAGCAGACTAGCGGAGAACACCGGGGAGCTGTTTTTT.

This clone has more than one count but fewer than ten. The rearrangement uses TRBV6-4 and TRBJ1-2; D remains unclear. The germline CDR1 and CDR2 sequences are MRHNA and SNTAGT. V lost 3 bases, J lost 0 bases, and 2 bases lay in between. This CDR3 has 12 residues. The CDR3 reads CASSDTNYGYTF. In nucleotides, the CDR3 is TGTGCCAGCAGTGATACTAACTATGGCTACACCTTC.

A remark on this clone: A read error is likely here: a far larger clone is one base away. The chain uses TRBV7-9 and TRBJ2-2; D not resolved. The CDR3 sequence is 12 residues long. From germline, CDR1 is SEHNR and CDR2 FQNEAQ (reference sequence). V was clipped by 5 bases and J by 2 bases, with 3 bases between them. The CDR3: CASSTNTGELFF. The CDR3 DNA reads TGTGCCAGCAGCACCAACACCGGGGAGCTGTTTTTT.

The genes are TRBV9 and TRBJ1-2, with D maybe TRBD1 (5 bases). V lost 2 bases to trimming and J lost 6 bases, with 17 bases between them. The germline V gene has CDR1 SGDLS and CDR2 YYNGEE. This CDR3 spans 15 amino acids. Here the CDR3 reads CASSVTSSGRDGYTF. As DNA, the CDR3 is TGTGCCAGCAGCGTTACGAGTTCGGGACGGGATGGCTACACCTTC.